This T cell receptor beta chain was sequenced for a study of T cell responses to AZD1222 COVID-19 vaccine. Broader study findings: The study identified only a handful of AZD1222 recipients as seropositive at baseline.

With respect to this clone: The antigen is not known.

The protocol was immunoSEQ multiplex PCR, while the TCRdb copy is restricted to in-frame clones and leaves out a portion. Of about 170,000 clones listed, around 87% are singletons. The CDR3 contains 16 residues. Looked up from germline, CDR1 is MNHNY and CDR2 is SVGAGI (reference sequence). The germline V and J ends were trimmed by 3 bases and 3 bases, with 14 bases remaining between them. The chain couples TRBV6-6 to TRBJ2-2, with D possibly TRBD1 on 6 matching bases. The source material was peripheral blood, sampled on day 0 of AZD1222 vaccination. This receptor was obtained from an adult in good health. CDR3 protein: CASSYPTGRDTGELFF. The CDR3 DNA is TGTGCCAGCAGTTATCCCACAGGGCGCGACACCGGGGAGCTGTTTTTT.